The 21 T cell receptor beta chains in this list originate from one sample, sequenced in a study of T cell responses to AZD1222 COVID-19 vaccine (dated by TCRdb to the early 2020s). The label giving this sample's time point can be read as: baseline before first vaccination. Libraries were made using the immunoSEQ multiplex PCR assay. Held by TCRdb, this immuneACCESS table contains in-frame sequences only and omits some clones. Under half of the omission traces to an unresolved V gene where checked; the cause of the rest is unknown. The table for this sample lists roughly 160,000 clones; over 75% of them were counted only once. Clones ranked in the top ten supply 1.5% of the sample. The sample was peripheral blood, taken on day 0 of AZD1222 vaccination. The source is an adult in good health.

The CDR3 here is CASKISPDEKLFF. The CDR3 bases are TGTGCCAGCAAGATTTCGCCCGATGAAAAACTGTTTTTT. The chain is built from TRBV6-5 and TRBJ1-4; D not resolved. Trimming cost V 7 bases and J 6 bases, with 12 bases left between them. The germline gives CDR1 MNHEY, CDR2 SVGAGI. The CDR3 extends over 13 amino acids.

The chain links TRBV6-2 or TRBV6-3 to TRBJ1-1; possibly TRBD1 for D (5 bases). The CDR3 runs 14 residues. The germline CDR1 and CDR2 sequences are MNHEY and SVGEGT. V dropped 0 bases and J dropped 5 bases, with 10 bases sitting between them. The CDR3 region is CASSYSRGWTEAFF. In DNA form, the CDR3 reads TGTGCCAGCAGTTACTCAAGGGGCTGGACTGAAGCTTTCTTT.

CDR3 nucleotide sequence: TGTGCCACCAGTGATCCCAGGGGGCCTAACTATGGCTACACCTTC. This codes for CATSDPRGPNYGYTF. The chain couples TRBV24-1 to TRBJ1-2; 8 bases agree with TRBD1. The CDR3 consists of 15 residues. Germline CDR1 is KGHDR and CDR2 is SFDVKD. Trimming took 3 bases from V and 0 from J; bases not matched to a gene: 2.

The chain recombines TRBV19 with TRBJ1-2; 8 bases are shared with TRBD1. Germline V lookup: CDR1 LNHDA, CDR2 SQIVND (reference sequence). The CDR3 has 14 residues. Trimming removed 3 bases from V and 4 bases from J; junction bases left unmatched: 4. The CDR3 here is CASSIDRGGYGYTF. The CDR3 DNA is TGTGCCAGTAGTATCGACAGGGGTGGCTATGGCTACACCTTC.

The chain is built from TRBV7-9 and TRBJ1-6, with a possible D match to TRBD1 (6 bases). CDR1 SEHNR and CDR2 FQNEAQ come from the germline V gene (reference sequence). The CDR3 covers 14 residues. V was clipped by 5 bases and J by 7 bases, with 12 bases between them. CDR3 sequence (DNA): TGTGCCAGCAGCCAGGACAGCCAAAATTCACCCCTCCACTTT. As protein: CASSQDSQNSPLHF.

The V call is TRBV19, the J call TRBJ1-2; unclear D gene. Looked up from germline, CDR1 is LNHDA and CDR2 is SQIVND (reference sequence). CDR3 length: 12 amino acids. Deletions cut 4 bases from V and 3 bases from J, with 6 bases between. CDR3 region: CASSSGDYGYTF. The CDR3 nucleotides read TGTGCCAGTAGTAGCGGGGACTATGGCTACACCTTC.

The rearrangement joins TRBV7-8 to TRBJ1-2, with D uncertain. The germline V gene has CDR1 SGHVS and CDR2 FQNEAQ. The CDR3 contains 12 residues. The V end was cut by 5 bases, the J end by 6 bases, with 10 bases between. CDR3 DNA: TGTGCCAGCAGCGCAGCGCGCGATGGCTACACCTTC. It yields the protein CASSAARDGYTF.

V is TRBV10-1 and J is TRBJ1-1; D is undetermined. Germline V CDR1 and CDR2: WNHNN, SYGVQD (reference sequence). The germline V and J ends were trimmed by 6 bases and 3 bases, with 11 bases remaining between them. This CDR3 has 13 residues. The DNA for the CDR3 is TGCGCCAGCAGCCCCGGGCCTTACACTGAAGCTTTCTTT. Translating it yields CASSPGPYTEAFF.

The J gene is TRBJ1-6, the V gene TRBV12-3 or TRBV12-4; tentative D call: TRBD1 (6 bases). V lost 7 bases, J lost 7 bases, and 11 bases lay in between. The CDR3 totals 13 residues. CDR3 sequence (DNA): TGTGCCAGCACCCAGGGGTGGAATTCACCCCTCCACTTT. Protein sequence: CASTQGWNSPLHF.

This clone was found a few times. V gene TRBV5-1 combines with J gene TRBJ1-1; 7 bases are a match to TRBD1. CDR3 length: 15 residues. Germline CDR1 reads SGHRS; CDR2 reads YFSETQ. The V gene end was trimmed by 4 bases and the J gene end by 0 bases; junction bases not matched to a gene: 6. DNA for the CDR3: TGCGCCAGCAGCGTCCAGGGGGGGATGAACACTGAAGCTTTCTTT. Amino acids: CASSVQGGMNTEAFF.

V is TRBV19 and J is TRBJ1-1; maybe TRBD1 (5 bases). The CDR3 spans 13 residues. The germline gives CDR1 LNHDA, CDR2 SQIVND (reference sequence). Deletions cut 6 bases from V and 0 bases from J, with 8 bases between. CDR3 DNA: TGTGCCAGTAGGGGACTCATGAACACTGAAGCTTTCTTT. Translation: CASRGLMNTEAFF.

The rearrangement joins TRBV7-9 to TRBJ2-2; 13 bases match TRBD2. The V and J ends lost 6 bases and 0 bases, in that order; junction bases with no gene match: 1. Germline V CDR1 and CDR2: SEHNR, FQNEAQ (reference sequence). The CDR3 covers 16 residues. The CDR3 bases are TGTGCCAGCAGAGGACTAGCGGGGGCGAACACCGGGGAGCTGTTTTTT. It specifies CASRGLAGANTGELFF.

This clone has only one observation. V gene TRBV11-2 combines with J gene TRBJ1-1; D is ambiguous. Germline values: CDR1 SGHAT, CDR2 FQNNGV. With 0 bases removed from V and 0 bases from J, the gap between germline ends came to 8 bases. CDR3 length: 15 residues. The CDR3 nucleotides read TGTGCCAGCAGCTTAGATCCCAACCTGAACACTGAAGCTTTCTTT. Protein: CASSLDPNLNTEAFF.

The chain couples TRBV20-1 to TRBJ1-2, with D unclear. Germline-derived CDR1 and CDR2 are DFQATT and SNEGSKA (reference sequence). CDR3 length equals 14 residues. Deletions cut 3 bases from V and 3 bases from J, with 14 bases between. CDR3 DNA: TGCAGTGCTAGTGGGCAGCCCCTTTACTATGGCTACACCTTC. It encodes CSASGQPLYYGYTF.

This rearrangement joins TRBV5-1 to TRBJ2-2; D not certain. The CDR3 runs to 14 residues. Trimming shortened V by 0 bases and J by 1 base, and 4 bases separated the two germline ends. Looked up from germline, CDR1 is SGHRS and CDR2 is YFSETQ. The chain's CDR3 is CASSLGVNTGELFF. For the CDR3, the DNA is TGCGCCAGCAGCTTGGGGGTGAACACCGGGGAGCTGTTTTTT.

The chain employs TRBV6-2 or TRBV6-3 and TRBJ1-5; 7 bases are shared with TRBD1. This CDR3 is built from 16 residues. Losses at the gene ends were 2 bases for V and 3 bases for J; bases not matched to a gene: 7. CDR1 is MNHEY, CDR2 SVGEGT, per germline. The CDR3 DNA follows: TGTGCCAGCAGTTACACGACAGGGTTTTTCAATCAGCCCCAGCATTTT. Amino acid sequence: CASSYTTGFFNQPQHF.

A remark on this clone: This same CDR3 is encoded by further DNA sequences in the sample. The chain employs TRBV19 and TRBJ1-2; the D is unclear. V was shortened by 1 base and J by 8 bases, with 5 bases between the two germline ends. From germline, CDR1 is LNHDA and CDR2 SQIVND (reference sequence). This CDR3 spans 11 amino acids. The CDR3 here is CASSIAGGYTF. In nucleotides, the CDR3 is TGTGCCAGTAGTATAGCGGGCGGCTACACCTTC.

This chain links TRBV28 with TRBJ1-6; the match to TRBD1 covers 7 bases. This CDR3 spans 16 amino acids. Trimming removed 4 bases from V and 4 bases from J; junction bases left unmatched: 7. Germline loops: CDR1 MDHEN, CDR2 SYDVKM. The CDR3 nucleotides are TGTGCCAGCAGTTCCCCTGGGACAGAGTATAATTCACCCCTCCACTTT. Amino acid sequence: CASSSPGTEYNSPLHF.

The chain uses TRBV6-5 and TRBJ1-5; 7 positions agree with TRBD1. Germline-derived CDR1 and CDR2 are MNHEY and SVGAGI. The V segment lost 2 bases and the J segment 4 bases; nucleotides outside the gene matches: 2. The CDR3 consists of 14 residues. CDR3 residues: CASSYRGRNQPQHF. CDR3 sequence (DNA): TGTGCCAGCAGTTACAGGGGGCGAAATCAGCCCCAGCATTTT.

The rearrangement uses TRBV12-3 or TRBV12-4 and TRBJ2-6; the D is unclear. Deletions cut 7 bases from V and 8 bases from J, with 12 bases between. The CDR3 extends over 13 amino acids. CDR3 DNA: TGTGCCAGCAACCTGCTTTTGACCAACGTCCTGACTTTC. Translating gives CASNLLLTNVLTF.

The chain uses TRBV19 and TRBJ2-1; 8 bases line up with TRBD1. The CDR3 covers 13 residues. Germline CDR1 reads LNHDA; CDR2 reads SQIVND (reference sequence). V lost 3 bases to trimming and J lost 7 bases; unmatched junction nucleotides: 2. The CDR3 here is CASSMDRENEQFF. Written as DNA, the CDR3 is TGTGCCAGTAGTATGGACAGGGAGAATGAGCAGTTCTTC.